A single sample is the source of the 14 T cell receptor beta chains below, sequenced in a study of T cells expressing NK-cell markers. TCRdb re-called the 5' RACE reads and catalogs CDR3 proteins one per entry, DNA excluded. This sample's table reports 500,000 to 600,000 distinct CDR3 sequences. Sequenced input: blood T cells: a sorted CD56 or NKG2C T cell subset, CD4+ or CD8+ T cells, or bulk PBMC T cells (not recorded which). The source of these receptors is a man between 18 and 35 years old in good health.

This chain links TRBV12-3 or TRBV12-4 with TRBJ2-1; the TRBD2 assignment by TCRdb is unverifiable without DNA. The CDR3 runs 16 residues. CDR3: CASSSSSGRLHNEQFF.

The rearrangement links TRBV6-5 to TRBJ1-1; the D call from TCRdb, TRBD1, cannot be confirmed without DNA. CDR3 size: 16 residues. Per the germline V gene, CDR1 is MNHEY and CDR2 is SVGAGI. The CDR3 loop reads CASSYSMRRGNTEAFF.

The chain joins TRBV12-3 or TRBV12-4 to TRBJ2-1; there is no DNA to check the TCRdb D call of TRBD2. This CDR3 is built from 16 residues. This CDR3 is CASRGLAGASYNEQFF.

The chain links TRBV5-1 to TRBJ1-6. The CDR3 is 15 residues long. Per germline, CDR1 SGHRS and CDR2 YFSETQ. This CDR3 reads CASSPDAATDSPLHF.

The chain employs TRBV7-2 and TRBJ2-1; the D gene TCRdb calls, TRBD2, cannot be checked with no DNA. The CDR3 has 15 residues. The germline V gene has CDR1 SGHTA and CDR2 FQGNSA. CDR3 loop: CASSSTSGDNNEQFF.

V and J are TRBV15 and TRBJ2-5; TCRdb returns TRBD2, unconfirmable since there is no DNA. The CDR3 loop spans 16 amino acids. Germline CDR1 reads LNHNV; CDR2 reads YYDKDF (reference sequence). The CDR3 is CATSRVGLAGTETQYF.

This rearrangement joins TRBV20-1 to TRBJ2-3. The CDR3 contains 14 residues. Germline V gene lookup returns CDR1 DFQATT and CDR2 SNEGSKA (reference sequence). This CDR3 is CSARVGVTTDTQYF.

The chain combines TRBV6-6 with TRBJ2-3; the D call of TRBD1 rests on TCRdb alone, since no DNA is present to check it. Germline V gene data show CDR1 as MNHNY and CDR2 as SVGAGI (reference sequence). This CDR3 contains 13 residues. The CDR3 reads CASSYSGQGTQYF.

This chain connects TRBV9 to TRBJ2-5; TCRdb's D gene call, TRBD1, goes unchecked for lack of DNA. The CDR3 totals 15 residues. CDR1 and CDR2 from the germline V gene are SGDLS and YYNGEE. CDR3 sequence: CASSAHRGPQETQYF.

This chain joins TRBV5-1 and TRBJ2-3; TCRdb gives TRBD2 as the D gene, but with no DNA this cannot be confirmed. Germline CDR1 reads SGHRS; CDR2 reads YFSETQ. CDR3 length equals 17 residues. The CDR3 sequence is CASTSLRGGGSTDTQYF.

CDR3 in amino acids: CASSTRQGRRGNQPQHF. The chain has TRBV12-3 or TRBV12-4 and TRBJ1-5; absent DNA, TCRdb's TRBD1 call cannot be checked. The CDR3 spans 17 residues.

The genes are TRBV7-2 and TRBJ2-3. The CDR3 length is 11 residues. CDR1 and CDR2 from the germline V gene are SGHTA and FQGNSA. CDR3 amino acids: CASSSGGTQYF.

This chain's CDR3 is CASSIRQGGNIQYF. This sequence joins TRBV5-1 and TRBJ2-4; TCRdb calls TRBD1, which cannot be checked without DNA. CDR1 is SGHRS, CDR2 YFSETQ, per germline. The CDR3 spans 14 residues.

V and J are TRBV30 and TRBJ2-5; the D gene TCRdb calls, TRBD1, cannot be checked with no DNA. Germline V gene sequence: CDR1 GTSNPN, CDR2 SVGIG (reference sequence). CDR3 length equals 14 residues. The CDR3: CAWKLQGSQETQYF.